Following are 3 T cell receptor beta chains from one sample sequenced in a study of tissue T cells after allogeneic stem cell transplantation. Sequenced by immunoSEQ multiplex PCR; TCRdb stores in-frame clones only, minus some. This sample has about 26,000 clones; 91% occur once, and the top ten carry 2%. Sequences were derived from blood, sampled before transplantation. Source of these receptors: a male donor aged 60 or older who later had graft-versus-host disease after an allogeneic stem cell transplant.

The chain joins TRBV7-3 to TRBJ2-3; no clear D gene. CDR1 is SGHTA and CDR2 is FQGTGA in the germline V gene. This CDR3 comprises 19 residues. The ends were cut back, 0 bases at V and 0 bases at J, with 19 bases in the middle. The CDR3 coding sequence is TGTGCCAGCAGCTTAACATTCGGTCGGCTGCAGTTTAGCACAGATACGCAGTATTTT. Translating it yields CASSLTFGRLQFSTDTQYF.

The V and J genes are TRBV7-3 and TRBJ2-2, with TRBD1 as a possible D gene (5 bases). Germline V gene data show CDR1 as SGHTA and CDR2 as FQGTGA. Between the trimmed V and J ends, which lost 4 bases and 8 bases, there was a span of 8 bases. The length of the CDR3 is 12 residues. The CDR3: CASSSGSGELFF. The CDR3, as DNA: TGTGCCAGCAGCTCAGGGTCTGGGGAGCTGTTTTTT.

This clone was observed a single time. V gene TRBV18 combines with J gene TRBJ1-5; D unresolved. Germline V gives CDR1 KGHSH, CDR2 LQKENI. The CDR3 extends over 15 amino acids. V was clipped by 0 bases and J by 3 bases, with 9 bases between them. Here the CDR3 reads CASSPPNSDNQPQHF. CDR3 sequence (DNA): TGTGCCAGCTCACCACCGAACAGTGACAATCAGCCCCAGCATTTT.